A single T cell receptor (beta chain) is shown here with its context. The target antigen is unknown. The V and J ends lost 2 bases and 7 bases, in that order; junction bases with no gene match: 8. The CDR3 spans 16 residues. The germline V gene encodes CDR1 MNHEY and CDR2 SVGAGI. These data originate in a study of cytomegalovirus exposure and HLA in healthy donors. Points from the study as a whole: Later genetic work tied a missense DCLRE1C variant to beta-chain V and J trimming. Analysis performed later showed TCR beta chains linked to HLA being more clonally expanded than equally common others. In an earlier analysis, in around 590 donors, most V segments appeared productive either ~87% or ~30% of the time.

In the PCR, 60 Vbeta and 13 Jbeta primers were used. Method: immunoSEQ multiplex PCR; TCRdb's copy keeps in-frame clones and lacks some. Among about 80,000 clones listed, around 77% were seen once. The chain carries TRBV6-5 and TRBJ2-2, with 9 bases fitting TRBD2. The sequencing sample was made of PBMCs. The clonotype comes from a man aged 50 to 59 in good health and CMV-seronegative. The CDR3 protein is CASSYQAGGVGGELFF. The CDR3 coding sequence is TGTGCCAGCAGTTACCAAGCGGGGGGAGTGGGCGGGGAGCTGTTTTTT.